This is a list of T cell receptor beta chains from one sample in a study of blood T cell repertoires in COVID-19. Libraries were prepared by immunoSEQ multiplex PCR; TCRdb keeps only in-frame clonotypes and omits some of them. The repertoire holds around 100,000 clones, with roughly nine tenths as singletons. Sequenced input: peripheral blood. The receptors were gathered from a man in his fifties with active COVID-19. Each CDR3 is given with its conserved first and last residue. A D gene is named only where the DNA matches it firmly. A row's size may be missing; if present it is once, few, many or a size class.

>.|TRBJ1-6|15|TRBV27|few
TGTGCCAGCAGTACGGAGGTGTCCTATAATTCACCCCTCCACTTT
CASSTEVSYNSPLHF
>TRBD2|TRBJ2-3|15|TRBV24-1|.
TGTGCCACCAGTGATCCGGGACTAGCGTCAGATACGCAGTATTTT
CATSDPGLASDTQYF
>.|TRBJ2-1|20|TRBV18|.
TGTGCCAGCTCACCCCCCGTTTGGGGGCGAAGTATTTCCGAAAACTATGAGCAGTTCTTC
CASSPPVWGRSISENYEQFF
>.|TRBJ1-6|12|TRBV18|once
TGTGCCAGCTCACCAGAGGGTTCACCCCTCCACTTT
CASSPEGSPLHF
>TRBD1|TRBJ1-4|16|TRBV4-1|.
TGCGCCAGCAGCCAAAGGTATCCGGACAGGGGTGAAAAACTGTTTTTT
CASSQRYPDRGEKLFF
>.|TRBJ2-3|13|TRBV11-2|.
TGTGCCAGCAGCTGGGATGGCCCTACAGGTCGGAATTTT
CASSWDGPTGRNF
>.|TRBJ1-2|14|TRBV5-8|.
TGTGCCAGCAGCCCAACGACTGAGAACTATGGCTACACCTTC
CASSPTTENYGYTF
>TRBD1|TRBJ1-4|14|TRBV3-1/TRBV3-2|once
TGTGCCAGCAGAGAACAGGGGCGCGGGGAAAAACTGTTTTTT
CASREQGRGEKLFF
>TRBD2|TRBJ2-1|15|TRBV11-3|.
TGTGCCAGCAGCTTAGGCGGGACTAGTGTTGATGAGCAGTTCTTC
CASSLGGTSVDEQFF
>TRBD2|TRBJ2-2|19|TRBV23-1|.
TGCGCCAGCAGTCAATCGGGCGGGGGGGCGCTTCCGAACACCGGGGAGCTGTTTTTT
CASSQSGGGALPNTGELFF
>TRBD2|TRBJ2-3|15|TRBV9|.
TGTGCCAGCAGCGCTAGCGGGGGGATGTCAGATACGCAGTATTTT
CASSASGGMSDTQYF
>TRBD1|TRBJ1-5|14|TRBV25-1|.
TGTGCCAGCAGTGAACCGAGGGGGCATCAGCCCCAGCATTTT
CASSEPRGHQPQHF
>.|TRBJ2-6|17|TRBV19|.
TGTGCCAGTACCCCTCGGACAGCGAGCACTGGGGCCAACGTCCTGACTTTC
CASTPRTASTGANVLTF
>.|TRBJ2-6|18|TRBV5-4|.
TGTGCCAGCAGCTTGTTGTACAACGTTCCATCTGGGGCCAACGTCCTGACTTTC
CASSLLYNVPSGANVLTF
>.|TRBJ2-1|14|TRBV5-5|.
TGTGCCAGCAGCCTCCTGCCGGGAGACAATGAGCAGTTCTTC
CASSLLPGDNEQFF
>.|TRBJ2-7|12|TRBV20-1|.
TGCAGTGCTAGTAAAAGGCTAGGCAGGCAGTACTTC
CSASKRLGRQYF
>TRBD2|TRBJ2-5|16|TRBV5-4|.
TGTGCCAGCAGCTTGATGACTAGCGGGGGCTTGGAGACCCAGTACTTC
CASSLMTSGGLETQYF
>.|TRBJ1-3|16|TRBV28|.
TGTGCCAGCAGTTCACAGGGAGTCTCATCTGGAAACACCATATATTTT
CASSSQGVSSGNTIYF
>.|TRBJ2-3|13|TRBV9|.
TGTGCCAGCAGCATAACTAGCACAGATACGCAGTATTTT
CASSITSTDTQYF
>.|TRBJ2-2|15|TRBV9|.
TGTGCCAGCAGCGTCTCAACCCCGCGGACCGGGGAGCTGTTTTTT
CASSVSTPRTGELFF
>.|TRBJ2-1|13|TRBV2|.
TGTGCCGGTCGATGGGCACAGACAAATGAGCAGTTCTTC
CAGRWAQTNEQFF
>.|TRBJ2-1|12|TRBV29-1|once
TGCAGCGATACCCCAGGGCTTGGTGAGCAGTTCTTC
CSDTPGLGEQFF
>.|TRBJ2-3|16|TRBV19|.
TGTGCCAGTAGTATATACGGGCAGGGTAAGACAGATACGCAGTATTTT
CASSIYGQGKTDTQYF
>TRBD2|TRBJ2-1|15|TRBV2|once
TGTGCCAACGAGCCTGGGGGGAGGGCCATAGATGAGCAGTTCTTC
CANEPGGRAIDEQFF
>TRBD1|TRBJ2-1|15|TRBV12-5|.
TGTGCTAGTGGTCTGGGACAGGGAACCTACAATGAGCAGTTCTTC
CASGLGQGTYNEQFF
>.|TRBJ2-1|12|TRBV11-3|.
TGTGCCAGCAGCCCTGAGGTCGGTGAGCAGTTCTTC
CASSPEVGEQFF
>.|TRBJ2-2|15|TRBV5-1|.
TGCGCCAGCAGCTTGATCTCAGGGAACACCGGGGAGCTGTTTTTT
CASSLISGNTGELFF
>.|TRBJ2-7|14|TRBV19|.
TGTGCCAGTAGTATAGTAACAGGGTTCTCCGAGCAGTACTTC
CASSIVTGFSEQYF
>.|TRBJ1-1|11|TRBV29-1|.
TGCAGCGTTGACAGGGGAGCTGAAGCTTTCTTT
CSVDRGAEAFF